The clone carrying this T cell receptor beta chain has a handful of counts. This entry comes from a study of metastatic and nonmetastatic thyroid tumors. Across the whole study: Peripheral blood and tumor or nodule samples from malignant and benign thyroid patients were compared.

Before thyroid surgery, none of the patients had received any treatment. Germline CDR1 ENHRY, CDR2 SYGVKD. Trimming pared 3 bases from V and 3 bases from J, leaving 7 bases between. The CDR3 is 13 amino acids. TCRdb re-called the PCR reads through MiXCR. The top ten hold 6% to 7% of the sample, which has about 20,000 clones, around a quarter seen once. The receptor was derived from a female donor with papillary thyroid cancer or a benign thyroid nodule (not recorded which). Some clones in this sample may be carry-over from other donors' samples. The chain is built from TRBV10-3 and TRBJ2-3; the D call may be TRBD1 or TRBD2 (5 bases each). Sequenced: blood. The CDR3 region has the DNA TGTGCCATCAGTGACGAGGGGACAGATACGCAGTATTTT. Translation: CAISDEGTDTQYF.